This is a list of T cell receptor beta chains from one sample in a study of blood T cell repertoires in COVID-19. The data were produced by immunoSEQ multiplex PCR, yet TCRdb's version contains in-frame clones alone and is incomplete. The data contain fewer than 35,000 clones, around 90% of them singletons. The sequencing sample was made of peripheral blood. These TCRs come from a man aged 65 to 79 with active COVID-19. Each CDR3 is given with its conserved first and last residue. The D gene is left open where the match is weak. A clone size is listed for some rows: how often the clone was seen (once, few, many), or a class if it is expanded.

J: TRBJ1-6
size: .
V: TRBV28
D: .
DNA: TGTGCCAGCAGTTTCCGGGACACCTTTTTACCCCTCCACTTT
CDR3: CASSFRDTFLPLHF

J: TRBJ1-2
size: .
V: TRBV7-2
D: TRBD1
DNA: TGTGCCAGCAGCCCTTACCCCGGGACAGGGCCCTATGGCTACACCTTC
CDR3: CASSPYPGTGPYGYTF

J: TRBJ2-3
size: .
V: TRBV7-9
D: .
DNA: TGTGCCAGCAGCTCAGGGGCTCTCACAGATACGCAGTATTTT
CDR3: CASSSGALTDTQYF

J: TRBJ2-5
size: .
V: TRBV13
D: TRBD1
DNA: TGTGCCAGCAGCTCAGGCCCTCGGACAGGATTGGGCAGGGAGACCCAGTACTTC
CDR3: CASSSGPRTGLGRETQYF

J: TRBJ1-5
size: .
V: TRBV28
D: .
DNA: TGTGCCAGCAGTCCTACCCGTATGGGGGGGGTTATAAGACAGCCCCAGCATTTT
CDR3: CASSPTRMGGVIRQPQHF

J: TRBJ1-1
size: .
V: TRBV18
D: .
DNA: TGTGCCAGCTCACGGCCGACGGGAGAAGCTTTCTTT
CDR3: CASSRPTGEAFF

J: TRBJ1-4
size: once
V: TRBV9
D: .
DNA: TGTGCCAGCAGCGTAGGGCCCAGGTCCCCCCCTGACGGTGAAAAACTGTTTTTT
CDR3: CASSVGPRSPPDGEKLFF

J: TRBJ2-7
size: few
V: TRBV6-5
D: .
DNA: TGTGCCAGCAGTTACTCGGGGCAGAGCTCCTACGAGCAGTACTTC
CDR3: CASSYSGQSSYEQYF

J: TRBJ2-1
size: .
V: TRBV19
D: TRBD2
DNA: TGTGCCAGTAGTATTCTGAGTGGGGCGGGGGGATACAATGAGCAGTTCTTC
CDR3: CASSILSGAGGYNEQFF

J: TRBJ2-2
size: .
V: TRBV7-2
D: TRBD1
DNA: TGTGCCAGCACCCTACAGGGGGCTGTCGGGGAGCTGTTTTTT
CDR3: CASTLQGAVGELFF

J: TRBJ1-5
size: .
V: TRBV27
D: .
DNA: TGTGCCAGCAGTCCCTCTTCAGGGTTGGGCAATCAGCCCCAGCATTTT
CDR3: CASSPSSGLGNQPQHF

J: TRBJ2-1
size: .
V: TRBV4-3
D: .
DNA: TGCGCCAGCAGCCAAGACCCGACGGAAAGGGGGTGGTACAATGAACAGTTCTTC
CDR3: CASSQDPTERGWYNEQFF

J: TRBJ2-2
size: .
V: TRBV7-8
D: TRBD2
DNA: TGTGCCAGCAGCTTGAGGACTAGCGGGGGCGTTAACACCGGGGAGCTGTTTTTT
CDR3: CASSLRTSGGVNTGELFF

J: TRBJ1-3
size: once
V: TRBV5-4
D: .
DNA: TGTGCCAGCAGCTTGAACATCCACTCTGGAAACACCATATATTTT
CDR3: CASSLNIHSGNTIYF

J: TRBJ2-7
size: .
V: TRBV11-3
D: .
DNA: TGTGCCAGCAGCTCGGGGGGCCCCTACGAGCAGTACTTC
CDR3: CASSSGGPYEQYF

J: TRBJ1-4
size: .
V: TRBV7-2
D: .
DNA: TGTGCCAGCAGCGCTCGGTACTTCCTTAATGAAAAACTGTTTTTT
CDR3: CASSARYFLNEKLFF

J: TRBJ2-1
size: .
V: TRBV5-5
D: TRBD1
DNA: TGTGCCAGCAGCCCCGGGACAGGGAGCTACAATGAGCAGTTCTTC
CDR3: CASSPGTGSYNEQFF

J: TRBJ2-6
size: .
V: TRBV11-2
D: .
DNA: TGTGCCAGCAGCTTAAGGGGCGCTGGGGCCAACGTCCTGACTTTC
CDR3: CASSLRGAGANVLTF

J: TRBJ2-5
size: once
V: TRBV5-6
D: .
DNA: TGTGCCAGCAGCTTGTTAGTAGAGACCCAGTACTTC
CDR3: CASSLLVETQYF

J: TRBJ1-4
size: .
V: TRBV4-1
D: TRBD1
DNA: TGCGCCAGCAGCCACCCCCGGGAGGGACAGGGTAATGAAAAACTGTTTTTT
CDR3: CASSHPREGQGNEKLFF

J: TRBJ2-3
size: .
V: TRBV19
D: TRBD1
DNA: TGTGCCAGTAGTCACGGGGACAGGGTCGATACGCAGTATTTT
CDR3: CASSHGDRVDTQYF

J: TRBJ2-4
size: .
V: TRBV6-6
D: .
DNA: TGTGCCAGCAGTTACTCGGGTAGCTTGATCCAAAACATTCAGTACTTC
CDR3: CASSYSGSLIQNIQYF

J: TRBJ2-6
size: .
V: TRBV20-1
D: .
DNA: TGCAGTGCTAGTTCCAACTCTGGGGCCAACGTCCTGACTTTC
CDR3: CSASSNSGANVLTF

J: TRBJ2-3
size: .
V: TRBV5-1
D: TRBD2
DNA: TGCGCCAGCAGCTTGGAGGGGCTAGCGGGGGGAAACGGTGGTACGCAGTATTTT
CDR3: CASSLEGLAGGNGGTQYF

J: TRBJ2-5
size: .
V: TRBV5-1
D: TRBD1
DNA: TGCGCCAGCAGCTTGGATACCCGAAGAACAAGGGACAGTTCCGAAGAGACCCAGTACTTC
CDR3: CASSLDTRRTRDSSEETQYF